The source of this TCR beta chain is a study of regulatory T cells in long-lasting Graves disease. Researchers made TCR beta libraries by using iRepertoire HTBI primers and running Arm-PCR on CDR3 regions. TCRdb analysed the multiplex PCR reads with MiXCR anew, one entry per CDR3 protein. Here the sample spans roughly 500,000 distinct CDR3 sequences, 20% to 25% being singletons. Indicated time point: persistent/refractory GD, antithyroid drugs over 5 years with positive TRAb. PBMC RNA served as the TCR library source. All patients originated from an endocrinology department located in Xi'an, China. Regarding the study as a whole: With a small sample size, accuracy may have been reduced. Public clonotype sharing was higher in persistent than newly diagnosed patients.

This clonotype was found a few times. Its antigen remains unknown. This CDR3 comprises 15 residues. V lost 3 bases and J lost 0, with 12 bases in between. The germline gives CDR1 MGHRA, CDR2 YSYEKL. The sequenced sample was peripheral blood mononuclear cells (PBMCs), obtained when the disease was refractory, from a patient treated with antithyroid drugs. This chain joins TRBV4-1 and TRBJ2-7; D is perhaps TRBD2 (6 bases). This TCR was recovered from a female donor with Graves disease. This CDR3 reads CASSQGPSASYEQYF. The CDR3 nucleotides are TGCGCCAGCAGCCAGGGCCCTAGCGCCTCCTACGAGCAGTACTTC.